The sequence of this T cell receptor beta chain was determined in a study of blood T cells in healthy people across ages. The CDR3 extends over 16 amino acids. Germline V CDR1 and CDR2: LGHDT, YNNKEL (reference sequence). Study observations and caveats: CMV status of donors was unknown, possibly confounding expanded clonotype changes.

A note on this clonotype: Its specificity is not known.

Next came a second PCR, run for about 6 to 11 cycles, which used a sample-barcoded 5' primer along with a J-beta primer mix. One entry per CDR3 protein results from TCRdb running MiXCR on the 5' RACE reads. In the table there are hundreds of thousands of distinct CDR3 sequences, approximately 44% of which are singletons. The specimen was blood. V gene TRBV3-1 combines with J gene TRBJ2-1, with 11 bases aligning to TRBD2. With the DNA end fitting TRBJ2-7 better, the J assignment may be wrong. The sequence derives from a man in his 60s in good health. CDR3: CASSTSSGGSYNEQYF. The CDR3 coding sequence is TGTGCCAGCAGCACTTCTAGCGGGGGGTCCTACAATGAGCAGTACTTC.